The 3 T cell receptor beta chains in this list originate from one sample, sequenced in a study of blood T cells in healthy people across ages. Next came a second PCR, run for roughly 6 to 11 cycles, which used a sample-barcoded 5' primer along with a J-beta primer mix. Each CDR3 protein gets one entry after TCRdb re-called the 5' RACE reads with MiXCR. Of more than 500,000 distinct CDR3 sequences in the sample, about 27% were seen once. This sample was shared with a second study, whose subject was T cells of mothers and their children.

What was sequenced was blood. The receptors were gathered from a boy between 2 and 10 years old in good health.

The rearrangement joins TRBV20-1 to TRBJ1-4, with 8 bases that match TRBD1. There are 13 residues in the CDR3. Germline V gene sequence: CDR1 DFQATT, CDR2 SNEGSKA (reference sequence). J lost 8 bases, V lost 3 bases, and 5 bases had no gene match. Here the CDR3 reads CSARDRESEKLFF. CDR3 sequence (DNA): TGCAGTGCTAGGGACAGGGAGTCCGAAAAACTGTTTTTT.

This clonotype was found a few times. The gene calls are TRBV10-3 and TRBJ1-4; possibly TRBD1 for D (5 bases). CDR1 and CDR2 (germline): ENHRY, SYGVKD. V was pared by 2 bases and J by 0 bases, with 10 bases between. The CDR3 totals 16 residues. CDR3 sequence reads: CAISEGTIATNEKLFF. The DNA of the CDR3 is TGTGCCATCAGTGAGGGGACCATCGCAACTAATGAAAAACTGTTTTTT.

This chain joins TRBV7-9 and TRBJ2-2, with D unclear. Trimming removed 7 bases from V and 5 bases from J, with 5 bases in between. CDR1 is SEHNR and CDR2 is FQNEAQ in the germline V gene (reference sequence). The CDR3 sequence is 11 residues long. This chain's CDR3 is CASILTGELFF. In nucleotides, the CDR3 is TGTGCCAGCATTCTAACCGGGGAGCTGTTTTTT.